This TCR beta chain comes out of a study of OX40 agonist ivuxolimab in advanced cancers. Whole-study context: Averaging about 60 years in age, with a range of roughly 23 to 80, the cohort was about 85% male. Study observations and caveats: Low normalized clonal expansion also occurred in some nonresponding patients.

Remarks on this clone: Its antigen is not known.

Enrollment shut out patients with autoimmune disease history or systemic immunosuppression. Germline V gene data show CDR1 as SSHAT and CDR2 as FNYEAQ (reference sequence). The CDR3 covers 14 residues. The V end was cut by 0 bases, the J end by 5 bases, with 11 bases between. Assay used: immunoSEQ multiplex PCR; TCRdb lists only in-frame clones, some missing. There are about 30,000 clones in the sample; approximately 84% occur only once, and 25% to 30% lies in the top ten. The chain recombines TRBV7-7 with TRBJ2-7; a weak D match, TRBD2 (5 bases). The specimen comprised CD4+ or CD8+ T cells sorted from blood, sampled in a trial of the OX40 agonist ivuxolimab. This clonotype was sampled from an adult with an advanced solid tumor such as melanoma, head and neck, liver or kidney cancer. CDR3 protein: CASSLAMGVHEQYF. CDR3 nucleotide sequence: TGTGCCAGCAGCTTAGCCATGGGAGTCCACGAGCAGTACTTC.